The 30 T cell receptor beta chains below all came from one sample that was sequenced in a study of T cell responses to AZD1222 COVID-19 vaccine. Method: immunoSEQ multiplex PCR; TCRdb's copy keeps in-frame clones and lacks some. The profile covers approximately 150,000 clones, with 94% appearing a single time and roughly 5.6% taken by the ten largest. Sample: peripheral blood, taken 28 days after the second AZD1222 dose. The receptors were gathered from an adult who received the AZD1222 COVID-19 vaccine.

The V and J genes are TRBV12-3 or TRBV12-4 and TRBJ1-2; D unclear. CDR3 length: 12 residues. With 6 bases removed from V and 7 bases from J, the gap between germline ends came to 12 bases. The CDR3 loop is CASSSSVGGYTF. The CDR3 nucleotides are TGTGCCAGCAGCTCCTCTGTGGGTGGCTACACCTTC.

The chain employs TRBV6-5 and TRBJ1-1; TRBD1 agrees at 10 bases. V shed 2 bases, J shed 7 bases, and the junction held 7 bases outside the gene matches. Germline V gene lookup returns CDR1 MNHEY and CDR2 SVGAGI. The CDR3 spans 15 residues. In DNA, the CDR3 is TGTGCCAGCAGTTACCCCGGGACAGGGGTTAATGAAGCTTTCTTT. It encodes CASSYPGTGVNEAFF.

The V call is TRBV10-3, the J call TRBJ2-7, with D uncertain. Germline-derived CDR1 and CDR2 are ENHRY and SYGVKD. V was trimmed by 2 bases and J by 3 bases, leaving 5 bases between them. The CDR3 has 12 residues. The CDR3 DNA sequence: TGTGCCATCAGTGAGGCTCGCTACGAGCAGTACTTC. It encodes CAISEARYEQYF.

Worth noting for this clone: At one end, the junction sequence differs from germline, possibly due to a read error. This rearrangement joins TRBV6-5 to TRBJ2-4; D perhaps matches TRBD2 (6 bases). Germline V gene lookup returns CDR1 MNHEY and CDR2 SVGAGI. CDR3 length: 14 amino acids. CDR3 protein: CGSRRAPDKNIQYF. The CDR3 DNA reads as TGCGGATCAAGGAGGGCGCCTGACAAAAACATTCAGTACTTC.

The rearrangement uses TRBV28 and TRBJ1-2, with unresolved D. V was trimmed by 5 bases and J by 2 bases, leaving 12 bases between them. The CDR3 is 14 residues long. CDR1 is MDHEN and CDR2 is SYDVKM in the germline V gene. CDR3 DNA: TGTGCCAGCAGTCTTCCGGGGAGGAACTATGGCTACACCTTC. Protein: CASSLPGRNYGYTF.

V gene TRBV6-5 combines with J gene TRBJ2-2, with TRBD2 identical over 9 bases. This CDR3 spans 15 amino acids. After removal of 6 bases from V and 3 bases from J, the junction contained 5 bases not matched to a gene. CDR1 and CDR2 from the germline V gene are MNHEY and SVGAGI. The DNA of the CDR3 is TGTGCCAGCAGGCCTACTAGCGGGTACACCGGGGAGCTGTTTTTT. Translating gives CASRPTSGYTGELFF.

This rearrangement joins TRBV28 to TRBJ2-7; D is possibly TRBD1 (5 bases). The V end was cut by 6 bases, the J end by 2 bases, with 14 bases between. Germline V lookup: CDR1 MDHEN, CDR2 SYDVKM. This CDR3 region has 14 residues. Written as DNA, the CDR3 is TGTGCCAGCAGCCGACAGACCGCAACCTACGAGCAGTACTTC. Translating gives CASSRQTATYEQYF. Based on the CDR3 plus reference TRBV28 and TRBJ2-7, the full variable domain is DVKVTQSSRYLVKRTGEKVFLECVQDMDHENMFWYRQDPGLGLRLIYFSYDVKMKEKGDIPEGYSVSREKKERFSLILESASTNQTSMYLCASSRQTATYEQYFGPGTRLTVT.

V gene TRBV3-1 (or the pseudogene TRBV3-2) combines with J gene TRBJ2-1; D call uncertain. Per the germline V gene, CDR1 is LGHDT and CDR2 is YNNKEL (reference sequence). The CDR3 consists of 11 residues. Trimming removed 2 bases at V and 7 bases at J, with 3 bases between. The chain's CDR3 is CASSQRNEQFF. The CDR3 coding sequence is TGTGCCAGCAGCCAACGAAATGAGCAGTTCTTC.

The chain carries TRBV7-9 and TRBJ2-3; TRBD2 matches 13 bases. J lost 0 bases, V lost 4 bases, and 10 bases had no gene match. CDR3 length equals 19 residues. CDR1 is SEHNR and CDR2 is FQNEAQ in the germline V gene (reference sequence). The DNA for the CDR3 is TGTGCCAGCAGCTCACGGACTAGCGGGAGAACCCCTAGCACAGATACGCAGTATTTT. Translation: CASSSRTSGRTPSTDTQYF.

This chain uses TRBV2 with TRBJ2-1, with 10 bases lining up with TRBD2. The CDR3 has 13 residues. With V trimmed by 7 bases and J by 9 bases, 6 bases remained unmatched. Looked up from germline, CDR1 is SNHLY and CDR2 is FYNNEI. CDR3 in amino acids: CASMASGSGEQFF. DNA of the CDR3: TGTGCCAGCATGGCTAGCGGGAGCGGTGAGCAGTTCTTC.

The chain carries TRBV9 and TRBJ2-5, with unresolved D. V was cut by 3 bases and J by 5 bases, with 14 bases left in between. The CDR3 is 14 residues long. The V gene's germline CDR1 is SGDLS and CDR2 YYNGEE. CDR3: CASSGGKERETQYF. Here the CDR3 DNA reads TGTGCCAGCAGCGGGGGTAAGGAGAGGGAGACCCAGTACTTC.

This chain joins TRBV11-2 and TRBJ2-5; possible D gene TRBD1, 5 bases. The V gene's germline CDR1 is SGHAT and CDR2 FQNNGV. This CDR3 comprises 14 residues. V lost 5 bases and J lost 6, with 16 bases in between. This CDR3 is CASSPTRTPKTQYF. CDR3 coding DNA: TGTGCCAGCAGCCCCACAAGGACACCCAAGACCCAGTACTTC.

The chain carries TRBV5-1 and TRBJ2-1; 9 nucleotides match TRBD2. With 4 bases clipped from V and 0 bases from J, the junction kept 2 bases outside the gene matches. Germline loops: CDR1 SGHRS, CDR2 YFSETQ. The CDR3 totals 15 residues. CDR3 coding DNA: TGCGCCAGCAGCGCTAGCGGGGTCTCCTACAATGAGCAGTTCTTC. This translates into CASSASGVSYNEQFF.

The J gene is TRBJ1-2, the V gene TRBV18, with TRBD1 identical over 7 bases. CDR3 size: 20 residues. Germline loops: CDR1 KGHSH, CDR2 LQKENI. The trim removed 7 bases at V and 3 bases at J, leaving 26 bases unmatched. The CDR3 nucleotides read TGTGCCAGCTATAACAACAGGGCCCCGGGACAGCACCCAATTTACTATGGCTACACCTTC. Its protein product is CASYNNRAPGQHPIYYGYTF.

The chain is built from TRBV10-3 and TRBJ2-7, with 10 nucleotides matching TRBD2. J lost 5 bases, V lost 10 bases, and 20 bases had no gene match. Germline loops: CDR1 ENHRY, CDR2 SYGVKD. The CDR3 spans 17 residues. CDR3 amino acids: CATREGPLAGSRHEQYF. In DNA, the CDR3 is TGTGCCACCCGGGAGGGGCCACTAGCGGGGAGCCGCCACGAGCAGTACTTC.

The V call is TRBV18, the J call TRBJ2-5; D uncertain. Germline V gene sequence: CDR1 KGHSH, CDR2 LQKENI. This CDR3 is 14 amino acids long. Between the trimmed V and J ends, which lost 4 bases and 2 bases, there was a span of 11 bases. CDR3 bases: TGTGCCAGCTCACTAAGTAAAGGGCAAGAGACCCAGTACTTC. Translated, it gives CASSLSKGQETQYF.

This clone has only one observation. The same CDR3 arises from other DNA sequences in this sample as well. DNA of the CDR3: TGTGCCAGCAGCTCCACCTACGAGCAGTACTTC. Translated, it gives CASSSTYEQYF. V and J are TRBV7-2 and TRBJ2-7; D is unresolved. The CDR3 loop spans 11 amino acids. Germline CDR1 and CDR2: SGHTA and FQGNSA. The V end lost 4 bases, the J end lost 2 bases, and 3 bases lay between the germline ends.

V usage is TRBV19 and J usage is TRBJ1-3; D is possibly TRBD1 (6 bases). Trimming shortened V by 5 bases and J by 0 bases, and 11 bases separated the two germline ends. The CDR3 sequence is 15 residues long. In germline, CDR1 is LNHDA, CDR2 SQIVND (reference sequence). This CDR3 reads CASSSGHYSGNTIYF. CDR3 bases: TGTGCCAGTAGTTCGGGACACTACTCTGGAAACACCATATATTTT.

CDR3 in amino acids: CASSPSYGSGANVLTF. In DNA, the CDR3 is TGTGCCAGCAGCCCAAGCTACGGTTCTGGGGCCAACGTCCTGACTTTC. This sequence joins TRBV5-8 and TRBJ2-6; D uncertain. V dropped 4 bases and J dropped 1 base, with 12 bases sitting between them. This CDR3 is built from 16 residues. From germline, CDR1 is SGHTS and CDR2 YDEGEE.

The chain uses TRBV27 and TRBJ2-5; 9 bases match TRBD2. Germline loops: CDR1 MNHEY, CDR2 SMNVEV (reference sequence). The CDR3 is 15 residues long. J lost 5 bases, V lost 4 bases, and 8 bases had no gene match. CDR3 bases: TGTGCCAGCAGTTCGCATCGGACTAGCGTCGAGACCCAGTACTTC. The encoded protein is CASSSHRTSVETQYF.

In this sample, this clone turned up a few times. Other nucleotide sequences from this sample produce the same CDR3. The V gene is TRBV6-5, the J gene TRBJ1-1, with a possible D match to TRBD1 (6 bases). Per the germline V gene, CDR1 is MNHEY and CDR2 is SVGAGI. Trimming stripped 0 bases from V and 5 bases from J, with 10 bases between. This CDR3 has 14 amino acids. Here the CDR3 DNA reads TGTGCCAGCAGTTACTCTACAGGGTCGACTGAAGCTTTCTTT. Its protein is CASSYSTGSTEAFF.

The CDR3 sequence: CSVPKSNTGELFF. The CDR3 DNA is TGCAGCGTTCCCAAATCGAACACCGGGGAGCTGTTTTTT. V is TRBV29-1 and J is TRBJ2-2; D gene uncertain. The CDR3 has 13 amino acids. Germline values: CDR1 SQVTM, CDR2 ANQGSEA. Trimming pared 5 bases from V and 0 bases from J, leaving 7 bases between.

V and J are TRBV19 and TRBJ1-6, with 7 nucleotides matching TRBD1. From germline, CDR1 is LNHDA and CDR2 SQIVND (reference sequence). There are 14 residues in the CDR3. The J segment lost 7 bases and the V segment lost 8 bases, leaving 8 bases of the junction unmatched. CDR3 nucleotide sequence: TGTGCCAGTGCTTCCGGGACAGTAAATTCACCCCTCCACTTT. Translated, it gives CASASGTVNSPLHF.

The chain is built from TRBV30 and TRBJ1-1; D ambiguous. Between the trimmed V and J ends, which lost 5 bases and 0 bases, there was a span of 16 bases. Germline V gene data show CDR1 as GTSNPN and CDR2 as SVGIG (reference sequence). This CDR3 spans 15 amino acids. The CDR3 nucleotides read TGTGCCTGGGAGTTCAACGGCCACGTGAACACTGAAGCTTTCTTT. It codes for CAWEFNGHVNTEAFF.

The V call is TRBV29-1, the J call TRBJ2-7; D is ambiguous. The V end lost 7 bases, the J end lost 2 bases, and 15 bases lay between the germline ends. CDR3 size: 13 residues. Germline V CDR1 and CDR2: SQVTM, ANQGSEA. The CDR3 DNA reads TGCAGCGCCAGGAAACCGAGCACCTACGAGCAGTACTTC. It translates to CSARKPSTYEQYF.

The J gene is TRBJ2-5, the V gene TRBV7-3, with D hard to call. There are 11 residues in the CDR3. Germline V gives CDR1 SGHTA, CDR2 FQGTGA. Trimming cost V 4 bases and J 9 bases, with 9 bases left between them. CDR3 in DNA: TGTGCCAGCAGCTCGCAAGAACCCCAGTACTTC. It yields the protein CASSSQEPQYF.

This chain connects TRBV19 to TRBJ2-3, with D uncertain. V was pared by 10 bases and J by 2 bases, with 7 bases between. Looked up from germline, CDR1 is LNHDA and CDR2 is SQIVND (reference sequence). This CDR3 is built from 11 residues. The CDR3 DNA follows: TGTGCCACCCAAAACACAGATACGCAGTATTTT. This codes for CATQNTDTQYF.

V usage is TRBV4-3 and J usage is TRBJ2-7; D is unresolved. CDR1 is LGHNA, CDR2 YSLEER, per germline. Between the trimmed V and J ends, which lost 0 bases and 7 bases, there was a span of 16 bases. The CDR3 contains 15 residues. The CDR3 DNA reads as TGCGCCAGCAGCCAAGATGCGCGAGCAACTGGGGAGCAGTACTTC. Protein: CASSQDARATGEQYF.

The gene calls are TRBV5-4 and TRBJ1-2; TRBD1 aligns across 7 bases. This CDR3 is built from 15 residues. The germline V gene encodes CDR1 SGHNT and CDR2 YYREEE (reference sequence). V lost 0 bases to trimming and J lost 1 base; unmatched junction nucleotides: 3. The CDR3 protein is CASSLGDRLNYGYTF. As DNA, the CDR3 is TGTGCCAGCAGCTTGGGGGACAGACTTAACTATGGCTACACCTTC.

The chain couples TRBV7-6 to TRBJ2-1; 11 bases are a match to TRBD1. Trimming took 0 bases from V and 6 from J; bases not matched to a gene: 13. Germline V CDR1 and CDR2: SGHVS, FNYEAQ. CDR3 length: 19 amino acids. The CDR3, as DNA: TGTGCCAGCAGCTTAGCAAGGACAGGGGGCCTAGCGGTACTCAATGAGCAGTTCTTC. This codes for CASSLARTGGLAVLNEQFF.